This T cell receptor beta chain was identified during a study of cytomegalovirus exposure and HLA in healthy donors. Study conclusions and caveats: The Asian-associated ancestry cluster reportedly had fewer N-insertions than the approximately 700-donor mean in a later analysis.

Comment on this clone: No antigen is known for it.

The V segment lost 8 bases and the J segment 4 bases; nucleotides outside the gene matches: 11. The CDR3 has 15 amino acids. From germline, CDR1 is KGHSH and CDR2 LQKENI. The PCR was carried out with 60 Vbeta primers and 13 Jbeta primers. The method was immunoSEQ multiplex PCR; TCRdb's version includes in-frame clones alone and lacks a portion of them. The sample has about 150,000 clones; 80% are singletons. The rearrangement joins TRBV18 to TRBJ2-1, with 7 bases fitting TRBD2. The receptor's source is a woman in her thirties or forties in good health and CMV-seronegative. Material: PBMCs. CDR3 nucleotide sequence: TGTGCCAGCACCCCCGGGGGGAAGCAGTACAATGAGCAGTTCTTC. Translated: CASTPGGKQYNEQFF.